This TCR beta chain was retrieved from a study of T-cell reconstitution after alpha-beta-depleted transplantation in children. J was trimmed by 3 bases and V by 2 bases; bases with no gene match: 1. The CDR3 runs 15 residues. Germline assignment: CDR1 SGHVS and CDR2 FQNEAQ. Broader study findings: Newly produced T cells mostly provided counts and TCRbeta diversity after one year, as hyperexpanded clones declined.

This clonotype showed up many times. No antigen is known for it. Using unique molecular identifiers, the investigators prepared the TCRbeta library. Each CDR3 protein gets one entry after TCRdb re-called the PCR reads with MiXCR. Of 200,000 or so distinct CDR3 sequences in the sample, about 6% are singletons; the top ten hold around 4.4%. This receptor was identified in a girl younger than two with combined immunodeficiency, due to receive a stem cell transplant. Sequencing used PBMCs, obtained before TCRalphabeta/CD19-depleted stem cell transplant. The chain carries TRBV7-8 and TRBJ2-1; TRBD2 matches 10 bases. CDR3 in amino acids: CASSLLAGDYNEQFF. CDR3 coding DNA: TGTGCCAGCAGCTTACTAGCGGGGGACTACAATGAGCAGTTCTTC.